This entry lists 8 T cell receptor beta chains sequenced from one sample in a study of T cell responses to AZD1222 COVID-19 vaccine. Profiled with immunoSEQ multiplex PCR; TCRdb holds only in-frame clones, not every one. Of about 92,000 clones in the sample, 85% to 90% were seen once. This material consisted of peripheral blood, taken on day 0 of AZD1222 vaccination. These receptors were taken from an adult in good health.

This clone has only one observation. CDR3 bases: TGTGCCAGCAGTTACTCGAGTCTGGGGCAGAATGAGCAGTTCTTC. Translation: CASSYSSLGQNEQFF. This chain uses TRBV6-5 with TRBJ2-1; a possible D gene is TRBD1 (5 bases). The CDR3 contains 15 residues. Trimming stripped 0 bases from V and 7 bases from J, with 13 bases between. Looked up from germline, CDR1 is MNHEY and CDR2 is SVGAGI.

The rearrangement links TRBV14 to TRBJ2-2; no firm D call. CDR1 and CDR2 from the germline V gene are SGHDN and FVKESK. CDR3 size: 15 residues. V was clipped by 3 bases and J by 4 bases, with 12 bases between them. CDR3 nucleotide sequence: TGTGCCAGCAGCCAGGTACACGCGAGCACCGGGGAGCTGTTTTTT. This codes for CASSQVHASTGELFF. The entire variable domain, with the rest obtained from reference TRBV14 and TRBJ2-2, is as follows: EAGVTQFPSHSVIEKGQTVTLRCDPISGHDNLYWYRRVMGKEIKFLLHFVKESKQDESGMPNNRFLAERTGGTYSTLKVQPAELEDSGVYFCASSQVHASTGELFFGEGSRLTVL.

V gene TRBV3-1 (or the pseudogene TRBV3-2) combines with J gene TRBJ2-7; D unclear. This CDR3 has 13 residues. Trimming left V 3 bases short and J 3 bases short, with 9 bases between. Germline values: CDR1 LGHDT, CDR2 YNNKEL (reference sequence). CDR3 bases: TGTGCCAGCAGCCAGGAAGGCGTCTACGAGCAGTACTTC. Amino acid sequence: CASSQEGVYEQYF.

J is TRBJ1-2 and V is TRBV5-7; a possible D gene is TRBD1 (5 bases). TRBV5-7 is filed as an ORF, its function uncertain. V lost 10 bases and J 8 bases, leaving 6 bases between the germline ends. The CDR3 loop spans 8 amino acids. This CDR3 reads CAHRGYTF. CDR3 nucleotides: TGTGCCCACAGGGGCTACACCTTC.

The gene calls are TRBV5-5 and TRBJ2-6; D unresolved. Germline values: CDR1 SGHKS, CDR2 YYEKEE (reference sequence). CDR3 length: 15 residues. The germline V and J ends were trimmed by 0 bases and 0 bases, with 4 bases remaining between them. The CDR3, as DNA: TGTGCCAGCAGCTTGGGCGTCTCTGGGGCCAACGTCCTGACTTTC. It encodes CASSLGVSGANVLTF.

This chain joins TRBV5-6 and TRBJ2-7; the D is unclear. Trimming shortened V by 4 bases and J by 6 bases, and 17 bases separated the two germline ends. The CDR3 extends over 14 amino acids. CDR1 is SGHDT and CDR2 is YYEEEE in the germline V gene. DNA for the CDR3: TGTGCCAGCAGCCCCGAAGACGGGTTGGGCGAGCAGTACTTC. Its protein is CASSPEDGLGEQYF.

A single count supports this clone. This chain links TRBV5-1 with TRBJ2-7; D might be TRBD1 or TRBD2, each matching 5 bases. Germline values: CDR1 SGHRS, CDR2 YFSETQ. The CDR3 sequence is 12 residues long. V lost 5 bases, J lost 4 bases, and 10 bases lay in between. In DNA form, the CDR3 reads TGCGCCAGCAGAACGGGACCATACGAGCAGTACTTC. Translating gives CASRTGPYEQYF.

The rearrangement joins TRBV15 to TRBJ2-3; D is ambiguous. The V end was cut by 3 bases, the J end by 3 bases, with 16 bases between. The CDR3 extends over 16 amino acids. The germline V gene encodes CDR1 LNHNV and CDR2 YYDKDF (reference sequence). This chain's CDR3 is CATSSATLIGTDTQYF. CDR3 sequence (DNA): TGTGCCACCAGCAGTGCCACCCTTATAGGGACAGATACGCAGTATTTT.